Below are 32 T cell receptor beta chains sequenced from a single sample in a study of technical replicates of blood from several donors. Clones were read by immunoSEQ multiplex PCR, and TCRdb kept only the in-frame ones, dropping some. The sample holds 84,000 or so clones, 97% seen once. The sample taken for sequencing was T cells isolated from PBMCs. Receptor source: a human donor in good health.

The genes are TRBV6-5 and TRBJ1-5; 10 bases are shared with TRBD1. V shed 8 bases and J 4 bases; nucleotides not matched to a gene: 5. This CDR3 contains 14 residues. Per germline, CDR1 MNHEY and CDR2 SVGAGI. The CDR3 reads CASQRQGANQPQHF. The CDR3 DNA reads TGTGCCAGCCAGAGACAGGGGGCTAATCAGCCCCAGCATTTT.

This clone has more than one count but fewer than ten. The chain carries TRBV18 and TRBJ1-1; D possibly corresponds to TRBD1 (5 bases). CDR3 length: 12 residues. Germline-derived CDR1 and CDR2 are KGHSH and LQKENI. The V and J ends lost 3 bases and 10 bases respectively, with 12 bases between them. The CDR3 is CASSPDAGGAFF. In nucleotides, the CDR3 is TGTGCCAGCTCACCGGATGCGGGGGGAGCTTTCTTT. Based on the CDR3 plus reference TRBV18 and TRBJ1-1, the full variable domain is NAGVMQNPRHLVRRRGQEARLRCSPMKGHSHVYWYRQLPEEGLKFMVYLQKENIIDESGMPKERFSAEFPKEGPSILRIQQVVRGDSAAYFCASSPDAGGAFFGQGTRLTVV.

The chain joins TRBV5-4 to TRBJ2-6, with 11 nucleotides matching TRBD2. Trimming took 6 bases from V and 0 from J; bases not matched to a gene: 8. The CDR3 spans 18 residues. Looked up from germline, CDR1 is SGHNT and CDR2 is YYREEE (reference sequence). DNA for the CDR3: TGTGCCAGCACCCTTTCCGGGACTAGCGGCTCTGGGGCCAACGTCCTGACTTTC. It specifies CASTLSGTSGSGANVLTF.

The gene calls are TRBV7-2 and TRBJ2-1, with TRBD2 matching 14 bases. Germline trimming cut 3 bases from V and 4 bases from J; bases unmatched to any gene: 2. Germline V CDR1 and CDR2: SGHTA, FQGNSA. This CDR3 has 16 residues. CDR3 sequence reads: CASSFRLAGGYNEQFF. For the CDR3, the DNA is TGTGCCAGCAGCTTCCGACTAGCGGGGGGGTACAATGAGCAGTTCTTC.

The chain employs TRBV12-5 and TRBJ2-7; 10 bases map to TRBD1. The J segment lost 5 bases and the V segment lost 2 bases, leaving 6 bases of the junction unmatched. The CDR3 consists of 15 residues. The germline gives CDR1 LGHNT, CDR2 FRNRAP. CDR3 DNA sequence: TGTGCTAGTGGTTTGCATGGGACAGGGGAAGACGAGCAGTACTTC. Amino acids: CASGLHGTGEDEQYF.

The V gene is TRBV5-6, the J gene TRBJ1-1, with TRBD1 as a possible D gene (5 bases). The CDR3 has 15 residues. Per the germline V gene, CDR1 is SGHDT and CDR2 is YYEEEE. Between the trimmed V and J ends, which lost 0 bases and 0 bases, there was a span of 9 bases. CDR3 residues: CASSLEGSMNTEAFF. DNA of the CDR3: TGTGCCAGCAGCTTGGAGGGGTCCATGAACACTGAAGCTTTCTTT.

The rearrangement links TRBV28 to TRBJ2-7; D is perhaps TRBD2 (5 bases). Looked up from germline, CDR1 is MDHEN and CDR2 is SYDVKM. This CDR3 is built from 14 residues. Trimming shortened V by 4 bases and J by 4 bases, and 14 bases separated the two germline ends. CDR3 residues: CASSSGGTEYEQYF. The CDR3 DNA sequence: TGTGCCAGCAGTTCTGGAGGTACCGAGTACGAGCAGTACTTC. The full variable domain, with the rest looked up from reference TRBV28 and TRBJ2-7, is DVKVTQSSRYLVKRTGEKVFLECVQDMDHENMFWYRQDPGLGLRLIYFSYDVKMKEKGDIPEGYSVSREKKERFSLILESASTNQTSMYLCASSSGGTEYEQYFGPGTRLTVT.

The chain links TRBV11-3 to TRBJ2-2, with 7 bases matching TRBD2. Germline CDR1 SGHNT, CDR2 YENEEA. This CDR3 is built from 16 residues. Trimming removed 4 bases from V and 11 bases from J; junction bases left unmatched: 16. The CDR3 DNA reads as TGTGCCAGCAGCTCCTCACCCCCGACTAGCCGCACCGAGCTGTTTTTT. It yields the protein CASSSSPPTSRTELFF.

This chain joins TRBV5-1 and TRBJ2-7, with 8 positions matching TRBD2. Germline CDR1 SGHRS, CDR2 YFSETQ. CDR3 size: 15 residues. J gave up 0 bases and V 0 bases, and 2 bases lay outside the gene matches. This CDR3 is CASSLGGLGSYEQYF. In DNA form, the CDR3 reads TGCGCCAGCAGCTTGGGGGGACTAGGCTCCTACGAGCAGTACTTC.

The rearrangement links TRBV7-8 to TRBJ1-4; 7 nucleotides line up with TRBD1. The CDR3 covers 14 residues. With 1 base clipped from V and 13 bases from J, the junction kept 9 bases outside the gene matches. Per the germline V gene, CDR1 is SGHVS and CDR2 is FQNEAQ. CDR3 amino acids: CASSLGGQLKILFF. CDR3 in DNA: TGTGCCAGCAGCTTAGGGGGACAGCTGAAAATACTGTTTTTT. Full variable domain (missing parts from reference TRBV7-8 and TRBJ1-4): GAGVSQSPRYKVAKRGQDVALRCDPISGHVSLFWYQQALGQGPEFLTYFQNEAQLDKSGLPSDRFFAERPEGSVSTLKIQRTQQEDSAVYLCASSLGGQLKILFFGSGTQLSVL.

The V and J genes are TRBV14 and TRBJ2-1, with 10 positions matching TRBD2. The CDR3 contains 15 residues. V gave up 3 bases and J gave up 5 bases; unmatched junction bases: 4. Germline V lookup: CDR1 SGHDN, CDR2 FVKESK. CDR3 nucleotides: TGTGCCAGCAGCCAGTGGACTAGCGGAGACAATGAGCAGTTCTTC. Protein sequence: CASSQWTSGDNEQFF.

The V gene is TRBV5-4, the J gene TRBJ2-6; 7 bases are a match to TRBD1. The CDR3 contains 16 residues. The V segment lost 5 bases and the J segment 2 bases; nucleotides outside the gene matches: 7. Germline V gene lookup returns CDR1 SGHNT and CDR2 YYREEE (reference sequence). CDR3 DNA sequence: TGTGCCAGCAGTACCACACAGGGGACTGGGGCCAACGTCCTGACTTTC. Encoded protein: CASSTTQGTGANVLTF.

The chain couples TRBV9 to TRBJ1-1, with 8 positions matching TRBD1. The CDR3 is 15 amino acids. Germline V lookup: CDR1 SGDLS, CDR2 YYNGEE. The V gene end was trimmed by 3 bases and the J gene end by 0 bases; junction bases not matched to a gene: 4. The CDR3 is CASSELTGVNTEAFF. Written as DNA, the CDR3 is TGTGCCAGCAGCGAACTGACAGGGGTGAACACTGAAGCTTTCTTT.

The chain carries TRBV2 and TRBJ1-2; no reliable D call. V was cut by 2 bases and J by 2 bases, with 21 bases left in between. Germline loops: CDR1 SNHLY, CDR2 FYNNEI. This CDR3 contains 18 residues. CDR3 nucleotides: TGTGCCAGCAGTGAAAATTTGGGTCTCTCAGGCCTAAACTATGGCTACACCTTC. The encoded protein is CASSENLGLSGLNYGYTF.

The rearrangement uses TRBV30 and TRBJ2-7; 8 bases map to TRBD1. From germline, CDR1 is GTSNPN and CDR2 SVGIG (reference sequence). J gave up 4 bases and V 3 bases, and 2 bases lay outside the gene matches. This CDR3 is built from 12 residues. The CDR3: CAWRTGAYEQYF. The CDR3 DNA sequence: TGTGCCTGGAGGACAGGGGCGTACGAGCAGTACTTC.

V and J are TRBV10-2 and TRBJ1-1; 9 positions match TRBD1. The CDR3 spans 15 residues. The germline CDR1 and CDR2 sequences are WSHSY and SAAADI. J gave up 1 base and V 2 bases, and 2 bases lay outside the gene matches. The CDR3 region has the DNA TGCGCCAGCAGTGAGAAGGGACAGGGGAACACTGAAGCTTTCTTT. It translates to CASSEKGQGNTEAFF.

The DNA for the CDR3 is TGTGCCAGCAGTTATTCCCTAGAACGCGAGCAGTACTTC. It translates to CASSYSLEREQYF. This sequence joins TRBV27 and TRBJ2-7; no clear D. Germline CDR1 MNHEY, CDR2 SMNVEV (reference sequence). The V and J ends lost 4 bases and 6 bases respectively, with 13 bases between them. CDR3 length: 13 residues.

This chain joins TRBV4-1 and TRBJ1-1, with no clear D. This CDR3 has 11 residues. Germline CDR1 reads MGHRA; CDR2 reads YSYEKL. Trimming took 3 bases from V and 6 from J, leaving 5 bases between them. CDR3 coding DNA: TGCGCCAGCAGCCATCTCGCTGAAGCTTTCTTT. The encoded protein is CASSHLAEAFF.

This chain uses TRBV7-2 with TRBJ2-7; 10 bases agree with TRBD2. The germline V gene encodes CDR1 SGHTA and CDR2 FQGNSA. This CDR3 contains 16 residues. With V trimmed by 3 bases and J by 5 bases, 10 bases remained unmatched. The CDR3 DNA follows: TGTGCCAGCAGCTTCACTGCTAGCGGGAGAACCCACGAGCAGTACTTC. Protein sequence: CASSFTASGRTHEQYF.

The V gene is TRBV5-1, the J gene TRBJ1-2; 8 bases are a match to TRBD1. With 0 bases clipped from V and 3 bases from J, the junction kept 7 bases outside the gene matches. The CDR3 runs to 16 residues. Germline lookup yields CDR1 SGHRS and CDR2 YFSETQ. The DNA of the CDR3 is TGCGCCAGCAGCTTGGGAAACTACAGGGGGGACTATGGCTACACCTTC. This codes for CASSLGNYRGDYGYTF. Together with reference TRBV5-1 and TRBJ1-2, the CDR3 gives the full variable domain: KAGVTQTPRYLIKTRGQQVTLSCSPISGHRSVSWYQQTPGQGLQFLFEYFSETQRNKGNFPGRFSGRQFSNSRSEMNVSTLELGDSALYLCASSLGNYRGDYGYTFGSGTRLTVV.

The CDR3 DNA reads TGCGCCAGCAGCGCGCAACAGGCGCAAAAGGGAACTGAAGCTTTCTTT. It codes for CASSAQQAQKGTEAFF. This chain connects TRBV5-1 to TRBJ1-1; tentatively, D is TRBD1 (5 bases). The V end was cut by 4 bases, the J end by 5 bases, with 21 bases between. The CDR3 runs to 16 residues. The V gene's germline CDR1 is SGHRS and CDR2 YFSETQ.

CDR3 loop: CASSQGTYGYTF. The CDR3 DNA follows: TGTGCCAGCAGCCAGGGGACCTATGGCTACACCTTC. The rearrangement joins TRBV9 to TRBJ1-2, with a tentative D call TRBD1 (6 bases). The germline V gene has CDR1 SGDLS and CDR2 YYNGEE. This CDR3 has 12 residues. Trimming stripped 4 bases from V and 4 bases from J, with 8 bases between. The whole variable domain, remainder taken from reference TRBV9 and TRBJ1-2, is DSGVTQTPKHLITATGQRVTLRCSPRSGDLSVYWYQQSLDQGLQFLIQYYNGEERAKGNILERFSAQQFPDLHSELNLSSLELGDSALYFCASSQGTYGYTFGSGTRLTVV.

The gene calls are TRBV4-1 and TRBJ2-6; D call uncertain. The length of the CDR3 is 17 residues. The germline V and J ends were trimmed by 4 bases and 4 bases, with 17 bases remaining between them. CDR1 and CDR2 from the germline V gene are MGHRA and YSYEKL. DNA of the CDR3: TGCGCCAGCAGCCCTATCGTTGACTGGTCAGGGGCCAACGTCCTGACTTTC. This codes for CASSPIVDWSGANVLTF.

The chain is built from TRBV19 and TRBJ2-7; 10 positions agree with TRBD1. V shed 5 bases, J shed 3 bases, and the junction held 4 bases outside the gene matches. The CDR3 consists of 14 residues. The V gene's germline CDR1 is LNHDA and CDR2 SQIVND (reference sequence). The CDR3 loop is CASSFGTGDYEQYF. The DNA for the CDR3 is TGTGCCAGTAGTTTCGGGACAGGGGACTACGAGCAGTACTTC.

The CDR3 region has the DNA TGCGCCAGCAGCTTGAGTTCTGATCTAGCGGCGTACAATGAGCAGTTCTTC. Translating gives CASSLSSDLAAYNEQFF. This sequence joins TRBV5-1 and TRBJ2-1; 7 bases are shared with TRBD2. Germline-derived CDR1 and CDR2 are SGHRS and YFSETQ. The V gene end was trimmed by 1 base and the J gene end by 4 bases; junction bases not matched to a gene: 11. CDR3 length: 17 amino acids.

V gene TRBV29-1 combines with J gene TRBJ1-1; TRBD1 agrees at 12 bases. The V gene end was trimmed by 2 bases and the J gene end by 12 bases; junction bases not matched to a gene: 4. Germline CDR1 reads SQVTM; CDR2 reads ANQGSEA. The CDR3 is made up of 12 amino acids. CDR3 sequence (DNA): TGCAGCGTTGAATCGGGACAGGGGGCTACTTTCTTT. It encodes CSVESGQGATFF.

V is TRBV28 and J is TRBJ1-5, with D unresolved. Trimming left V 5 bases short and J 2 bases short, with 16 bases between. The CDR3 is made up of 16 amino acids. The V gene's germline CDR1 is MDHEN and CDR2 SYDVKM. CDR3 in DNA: TGTGCCAGCAGTCAGATATTAAGAGGGCGCAATCAGCCCCAGCATTTT. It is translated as CASSQILRGRNQPQHF.

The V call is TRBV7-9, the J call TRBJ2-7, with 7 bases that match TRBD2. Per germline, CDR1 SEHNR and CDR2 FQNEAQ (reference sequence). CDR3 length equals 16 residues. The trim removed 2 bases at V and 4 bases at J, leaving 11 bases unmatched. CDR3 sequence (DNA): TGTGCCAGCAGCTTACATATGGGGGGAGGGCCGTACGAGCAGTACTTC. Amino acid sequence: CASSLHMGGGPYEQYF.

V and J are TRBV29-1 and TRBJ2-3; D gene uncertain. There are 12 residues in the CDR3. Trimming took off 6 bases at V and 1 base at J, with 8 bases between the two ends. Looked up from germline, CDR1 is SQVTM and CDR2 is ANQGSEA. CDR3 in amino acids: CSVLRGTDTQYF. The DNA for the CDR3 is TGCAGCGTCCTCCGAGGCACAGATACGCAGTATTTT.

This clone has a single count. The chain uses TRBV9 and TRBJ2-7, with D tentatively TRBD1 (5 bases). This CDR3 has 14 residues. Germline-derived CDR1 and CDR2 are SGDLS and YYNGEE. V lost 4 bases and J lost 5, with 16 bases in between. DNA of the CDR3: TGTGCCAGCAGCCCACGGGCCCCAGGGCACGAGCAGTACTTC. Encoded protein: CASSPRAPGHEQYF.

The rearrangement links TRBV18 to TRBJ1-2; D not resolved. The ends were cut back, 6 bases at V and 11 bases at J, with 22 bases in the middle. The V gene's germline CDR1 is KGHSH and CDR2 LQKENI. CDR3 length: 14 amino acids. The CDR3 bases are TGTGCCAGCTCGCCCAGCGTCAGTTCGGATCATTACACCTTC. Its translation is CASSPSVSSDHYTF.

DNA for the CDR3: TGTGCCAGCAGCGCCCGGCAGGGGACCCAGTACTTC. Residues: CASSARQGTQYF. The chain has TRBV9 and TRBJ2-5; tentative D call: TRBD1 (5 bases). This CDR3 spans 12 amino acids. V lost 3 bases and J lost 7, with 10 bases in between. CDR1 is SGDLS and CDR2 is YYNGEE in the germline V gene.